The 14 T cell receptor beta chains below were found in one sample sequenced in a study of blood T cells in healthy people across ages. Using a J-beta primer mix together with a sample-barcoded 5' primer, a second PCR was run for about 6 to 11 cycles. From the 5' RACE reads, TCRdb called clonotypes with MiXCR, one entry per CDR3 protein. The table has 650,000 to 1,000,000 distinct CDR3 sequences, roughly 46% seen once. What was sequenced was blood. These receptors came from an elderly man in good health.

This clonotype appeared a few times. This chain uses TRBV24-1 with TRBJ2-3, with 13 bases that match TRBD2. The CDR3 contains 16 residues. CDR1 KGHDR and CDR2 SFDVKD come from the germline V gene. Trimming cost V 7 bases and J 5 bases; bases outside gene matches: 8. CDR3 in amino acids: CATSTRTSGRRDTQYF. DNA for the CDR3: TGTGCCACCAGCACCCGGACTAGCGGGAGAAGAGATACGCAGTATTTT.

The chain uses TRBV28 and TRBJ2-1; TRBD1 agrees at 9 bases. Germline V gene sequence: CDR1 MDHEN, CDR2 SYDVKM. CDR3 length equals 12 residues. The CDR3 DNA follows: TGTGTCACATCGGACAGGGGTCGCGAGCAGTTCTTC. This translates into CVTSDRGREQFF.

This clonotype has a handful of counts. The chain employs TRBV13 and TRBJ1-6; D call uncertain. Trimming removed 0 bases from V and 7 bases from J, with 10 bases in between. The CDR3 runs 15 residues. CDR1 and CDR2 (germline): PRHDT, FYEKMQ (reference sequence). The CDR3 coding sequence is TGTGCCAGCAGCTTAGGGACCAGACCCAATTCACCCCTCCACTTT. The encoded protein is CASSLGTRPNSPLHF.

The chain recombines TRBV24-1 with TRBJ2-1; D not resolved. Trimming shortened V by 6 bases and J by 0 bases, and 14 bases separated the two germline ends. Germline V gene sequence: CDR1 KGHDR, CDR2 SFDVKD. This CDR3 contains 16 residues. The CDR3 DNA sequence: TGTGCCACCAGTAGGTTTGGTGGAAGCTCCTACAATGAGCAGTTCTTC. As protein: CATSRFGGSSYNEQFF.

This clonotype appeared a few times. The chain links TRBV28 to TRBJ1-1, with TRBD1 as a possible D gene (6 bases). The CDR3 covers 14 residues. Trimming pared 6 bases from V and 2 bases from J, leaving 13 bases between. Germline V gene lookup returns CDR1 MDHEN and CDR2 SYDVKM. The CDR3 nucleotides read TGTGCCAGCAGAGCGGGGGGCGTTAACACTGAAGCTTTCTTT. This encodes CASRAGGVNTEAFF.

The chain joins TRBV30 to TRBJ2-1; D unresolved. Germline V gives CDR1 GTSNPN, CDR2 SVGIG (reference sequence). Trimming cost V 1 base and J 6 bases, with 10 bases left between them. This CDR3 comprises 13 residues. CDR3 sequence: CAWSGTDVNEQFF. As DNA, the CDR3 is TGTGCCTGGAGTGGAACCGACGTCAATGAGCAGTTCTTC. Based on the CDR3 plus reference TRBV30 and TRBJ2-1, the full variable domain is SQTIHQWPATLVQPVGSPLSLECTVEGTSNPNLYWYRQAAGRGLQLLFYSVGIGQISSEVPQNLSASRPQDRQFILSSKKLLLSDSGFYLCAWSGTDVNEQFFGPGTRLTVL.

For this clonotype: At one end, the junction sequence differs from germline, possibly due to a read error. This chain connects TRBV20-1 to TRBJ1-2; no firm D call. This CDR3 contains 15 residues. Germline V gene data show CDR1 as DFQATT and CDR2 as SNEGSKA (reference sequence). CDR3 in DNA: TGCAGTGATAGAGAGTCAGCGCGTCAGAGCTATGGCTACACCTTC. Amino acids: CSDRESARQSYGYTF.

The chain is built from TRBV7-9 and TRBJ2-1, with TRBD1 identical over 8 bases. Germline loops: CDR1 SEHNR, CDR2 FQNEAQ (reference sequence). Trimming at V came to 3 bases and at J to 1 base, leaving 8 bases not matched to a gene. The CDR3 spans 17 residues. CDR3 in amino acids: CASSFFRQGASYNEQFF. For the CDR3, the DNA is TGTGCCAGCAGCTTTTTTAGGCAGGGGGCGTCCTACAATGAGCAGTTCTTC.

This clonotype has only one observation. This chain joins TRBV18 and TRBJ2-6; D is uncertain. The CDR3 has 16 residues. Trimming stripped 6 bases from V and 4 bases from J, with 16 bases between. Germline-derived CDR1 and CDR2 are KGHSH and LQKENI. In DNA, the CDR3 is TGTGCCAGCTCCCGTTCACACAGCTCAGGGGCCAACGTCCTGACTTTC. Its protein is CASSRSHSSGANVLTF. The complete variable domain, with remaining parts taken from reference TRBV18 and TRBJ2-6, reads NAGVMQNPRHLVRRRGQEARLRCSPMKGHSHVYWYRQLPEEGLKFMVYLQKENIIDESGMPKERFSAEFPKEGPSILRIQQVVRGDSAAYFCASSRSHSSGANVLTFGAGSRLTVL.

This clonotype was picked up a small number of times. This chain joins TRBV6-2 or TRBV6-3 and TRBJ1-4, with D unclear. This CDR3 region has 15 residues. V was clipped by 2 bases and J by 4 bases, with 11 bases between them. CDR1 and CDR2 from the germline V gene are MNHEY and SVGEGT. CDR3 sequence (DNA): TGTGCCAGCAGTTACCCCAGGATGCTTAATGAAAAACTGTTTTTT. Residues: CASSYPRMLNEKLFF.

This chain's CDR3 is CASSRAGFTDTQYF. The CDR3 DNA is TGTGCCAGCAGCCGTGCAGGGTTCACAGATACGCAGTATTTT. The chain combines TRBV7-3 with TRBJ2-3, with D perhaps matching TRBD1 (5 bases). CDR3 size: 14 residues. Germline V CDR1 and CDR2: SGHTA, FQGTGA. V was trimmed by 5 bases and J by 2 bases, leaving 11 bases between them.

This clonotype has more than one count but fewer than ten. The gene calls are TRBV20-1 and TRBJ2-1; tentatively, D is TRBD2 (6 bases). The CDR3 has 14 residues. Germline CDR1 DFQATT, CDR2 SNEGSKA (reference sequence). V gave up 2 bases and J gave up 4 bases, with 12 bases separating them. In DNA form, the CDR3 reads TGCAGTGCTAGAAAGGGACTGGGGTACAATGAGCAGTTCTTC. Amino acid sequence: CSARKGLGYNEQFF.

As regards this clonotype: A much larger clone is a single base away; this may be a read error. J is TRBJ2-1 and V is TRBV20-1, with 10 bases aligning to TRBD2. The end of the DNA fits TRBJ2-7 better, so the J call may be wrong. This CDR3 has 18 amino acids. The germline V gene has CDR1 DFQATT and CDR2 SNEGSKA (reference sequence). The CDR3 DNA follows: TGCAGTGCTAGTTTCCTAGCGGGAGAGGGGGGGACCTACAATGAGCAGTACTTC. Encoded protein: CSASFLAGEGGTYNEQYF.

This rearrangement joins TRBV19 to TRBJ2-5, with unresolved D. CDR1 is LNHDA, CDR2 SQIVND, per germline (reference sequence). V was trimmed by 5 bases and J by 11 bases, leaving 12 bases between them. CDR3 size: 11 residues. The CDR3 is CASSAYNEQYF. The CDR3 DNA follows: TGTGCCAGTAGTGCCTACAATGAGCAGTACTTC.